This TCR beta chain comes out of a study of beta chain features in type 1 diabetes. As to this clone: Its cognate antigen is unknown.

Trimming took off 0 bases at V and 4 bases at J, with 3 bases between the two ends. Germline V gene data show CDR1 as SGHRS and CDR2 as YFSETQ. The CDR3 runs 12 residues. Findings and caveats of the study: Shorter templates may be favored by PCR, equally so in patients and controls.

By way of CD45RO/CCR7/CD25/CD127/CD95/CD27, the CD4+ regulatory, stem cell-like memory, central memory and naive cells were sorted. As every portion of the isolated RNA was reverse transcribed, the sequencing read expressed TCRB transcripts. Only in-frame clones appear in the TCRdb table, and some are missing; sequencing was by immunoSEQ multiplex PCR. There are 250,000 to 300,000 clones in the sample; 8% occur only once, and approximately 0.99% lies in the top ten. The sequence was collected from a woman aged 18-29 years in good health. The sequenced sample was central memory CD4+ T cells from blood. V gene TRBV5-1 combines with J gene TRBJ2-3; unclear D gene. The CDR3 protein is CASSLEADTQYF. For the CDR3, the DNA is TGCGCCAGCAGCTTGGAAGCAGATACGCAGTATTTT.